The T cell receptor beta chain described here comes from a study of CD8+ T cells in alopecia areata. Study context: Each of the treated patients was given oral tofacitinib, 5 to 10 mg twice daily, for moderate-to-severe alopecia areata.

RNA, once extracted, was reverse transcribed into cDNA for use as the sequencing template. The table came from immunoSEQ multiplex PCR; TCRdb's copy has only in-frame clones and leaves some out. Of some 220,000 clones in the sample, about 50% were seen once. The germline V gene has CDR1 GTSNPN and CDR2 SVGIG (reference sequence). The ends were cut back, 5 bases at V and 2 bases at J, with 27 bases in the middle. There are 18 residues in the CDR3. Treatment meaning: oral pan-JAK inhibitor, 5-10 mg twice daily. This clonotype was sampled from a human donor with alopecia areata. The J gene is TRBJ2-5, the V gene TRBV30; the D is unclear. The sequences come from CD4+ T cells sorted from blood, collected at week 4, from a patient treated with tofacitinib. CDR3 bases: TGTGCCTGGTCCACGGGTATGGATTTACAGAGGTTTCAAGAGACCCAGTACTTC. Protein: CAWSTGMDLQRFQETQYF.